These 17 T cell receptor beta chains share one sample of origin, sequenced in a study of T cell repertoires in cytomegalovirus infection. Each CDR3 protein gets one entry after TCRdb re-called the reads with MiXCR. The sample lists some 180,000 distinct CDR3 sequences, roughly a sixth occurring once. The sequenced sample consisted of CD8+ T cells from PBMCs. The source is a human donor in good health (CMV status not recorded). Some clones in this sample may be carry-over from other donors' samples.

The genes are TRBV29-1 and TRBJ1-1; tentative D call: TRBD1 (5 bases). Germline CDR1 and CDR2: SQVTM and ANQGSEA. V was cut by 7 bases and J by 4 bases, with 10 bases left in between. CDR3 size: 11 residues. For the CDR3, the DNA is TGCAGCGATCAGGGTGGCACTGAAGCTTTCTTT. Translated, it gives CSDQGGTEAFF.

A few counts support this clonotype. The gene calls are TRBV25-1 and TRBJ1-1; D is ambiguous. The germline V gene encodes CDR1 MGHDK and CDR2 SYGVNS. V was clipped by 4 bases and J by 5 bases, with 14 bases between them. The CDR3 is made up of 14 amino acids. For the CDR3, the DNA is TGTGCCAGCAGTGCTGTACGTGGGATAACTGAAGCTTTCTTT. This gives the protein CASSAVRGITEAFF.

This clonotype was found a few times. The chain is built from TRBV7-8 and TRBJ1-2; 8 positions agree with TRBD1. Germline lookup yields CDR1 SGHVS and CDR2 FQNEAQ. The CDR3 has 14 residues. The J segment lost 4 bases and the V segment lost 1 base, leaving 2 bases of the junction unmatched. The DNA of the CDR3 is TGTGCCAGCAGCTTAGGGACAGGGTCCTATGGCTACACCTTC. Translation: CASSLGTGSYGYTF. Full variable domain (remainder filled in from reference TRBV7-8 and TRBJ1-2): GAGVSQSPRYKVAKRGQDVALRCDPISGHVSLFWYQQALGQGPEFLTYFQNEAQLDKSGLPSDRFFAERPEGSVSTLKIQRTQQEDSAVYLCASSLGTGSYGYTFGSGTRLTVV.

This clonotype was detected only a few times. The rearrangement links TRBV28 to TRBJ1-5, with D possibly TRBD1 on 5 matching bases. Germline V gives CDR1 MDHEN, CDR2 SYDVKM. Trimming removed 9 bases at V and 0 bases at J, with 18 bases between. The CDR3 is made up of 16 amino acids. The CDR3 loop reads CASVSGIGYSNQPQHF. CDR3 coding DNA: TGTGCCAGTGTGTCAGGGATTGGGTATAGCAATCAGCCCCAGCATTTT.

V and J are TRBV6-5 and TRBJ1-6, with 7 bases lining up with TRBD1. There are 17 residues in the CDR3. The trim removed 6 bases at V and 4 bases at J, leaving 12 bases unmatched. CDR1 is MNHEY, CDR2 SVGAGI, per germline. This chain's CDR3 is CASSDNGGQLYNSPLHF. The CDR3 DNA reads TGTGCCAGCAGCGATAATGGGGGACAGCTTTATAATTCACCCCTCCACTTT.

The chain recombines TRBV6-1 with TRBJ1-1, with D perhaps TRBD1 (5 bases). Trimming removed 8 bases at V and 8 bases at J, with 15 bases between. The germline V gene has CDR1 MNHNS and CDR2 SASEGT. CDR3 size: 12 residues. Here the CDR3 DNA reads TGTGCCAGCGGCAGGGTAGGATTGGAAGCTTTCTTT. Its protein is CASGRVGLEAFF.

A few counts support this clonotype. This chain connects TRBV27 to TRBJ1-3; D gene ambiguous. CDR3 size: 14 residues. Germline lookup yields CDR1 MNHEY and CDR2 SMNVEV (reference sequence). Trimming removed 0 bases from V and 2 bases from J, with 5 bases in between. The CDR3 region is CASSLSATGNTIYF. The CDR3 DNA is TGTGCCAGCAGTTTATCAGCGACTGGAAACACCATATATTTT.

The chain uses TRBV7-6 and TRBJ2-7; D is uncertain. Trimming took 3 bases from V and 4 from J, leaving 10 bases between them. The CDR3 runs to 13 residues. CDR1 is SGHVS, CDR2 FNYEAQ, per germline. CDR3 loop: CASSFDSEYEQYF. The CDR3 nucleotides are TGTGCCAGCAGCTTTGACTCAGAATACGAGCAGTACTTC.

This clonotype has only a few counts. The chain recombines TRBV20-1 with TRBJ1-3; no clear D gene. The CDR3 sequence is 11 residues long. CDR1 DFQATT and CDR2 SNEGSKA come from the germline V gene (reference sequence). CDR3 residues: CARTSGNTIYF. DNA for the CDR3: TGCGCCCGTACCTCTGGAAACACCATATATTTT.

This clonotype appeared a few times. This sequence joins TRBV9 and TRBJ2-1; no clear D gene. The CDR3 runs 13 residues. Germline CDR1 is SGDLS and CDR2 is YYNGEE. V was cut by 0 bases and J by 7 bases, with 8 bases left in between. CDR3 in DNA: TGTGCCAGCAGCGTAGGCACGTATAATGAGCAGTTCTTC. Its translation: CASSVGTYNEQFF.

The rearrangement uses TRBV11-2 and TRBJ2-1; no clear D. From germline, CDR1 is SGHAT and CDR2 FQNNGV. The CDR3 totals 13 residues. The germline V and J ends were trimmed by 1 base and 9 bases, with 10 bases remaining between them. This CDR3 is CASSLARAVEQFF. In DNA form, the CDR3 reads TGTGCCAGCAGCTTAGCTCGGGCCGTTGAGCAGTTCTTC. Filled out from reference TRBV11-2 and TRBJ2-1, the complete variable domain reads EAGVAQSPRYKIIEKRQSVAFWCNPISGHATLYWYQQILGQGPKLLIQFQNNGVVDDSQLPKDRFSAERLKGVDSTLKIQPAKLEDSAVYLCASSLARAVEQFFGPGTRLTVL.

CDR3 sequence: CASSEVQDRPYEQYF. The DNA for the CDR3 is TGTGCCAGCAGCGAAGTACAGGACAGACCCTACGAGCAGTACTTC. The chain combines TRBV4-2 with TRBJ2-7, with TRBD1 as a possible D gene (6 bases). Trimming took off 5 bases at V and 2 bases at J, with 16 bases between the two ends. Germline CDR1 LGHNA, CDR2 YNFKEQ. The CDR3 is 15 residues long.

This chain uses TRBV28 with TRBJ2-5, with D unresolved. V was cut by 3 bases and J by 1 base, with 12 bases left in between. Germline loops: CDR1 MDHEN, CDR2 SYDVKM. The CDR3 is made up of 15 amino acids. The CDR3 DNA sequence: TGTGCCAGCAGTTTCGCACGAAAGCCCCAAGAGACCCAGTACTTC. The encoded protein is CASSFARKPQETQYF.

This clonotype was seen a handful of times. The rearrangement joins TRBV28 to TRBJ1-1; D is unresolved. V lost 3 bases and J 5 bases, leaving 13 bases between the germline ends. CDR1 and CDR2 (germline): MDHEN, SYDVKM. The CDR3 spans 14 residues. Here the CDR3 reads CASSFSWERTEAFF. In DNA form, the CDR3 reads TGTGCCAGCAGTTTCTCATGGGAGCGGACTGAAGCTTTCTTT.

The J gene is TRBJ1-2, the V gene TRBV7-6; no definite D call. This CDR3 has 14 residues. The germline gives CDR1 SGHVS, CDR2 FNYEAQ. The germline V and J ends were trimmed by 5 bases and 4 bases, with 14 bases remaining between them. CDR3 loop: CASSPRDRPYGYTF. The CDR3 DNA sequence: TGTGCCAGCAGCCCCCGGGATAGACCCTATGGCTACACCTTC.

V gene TRBV10-3 combines with J gene TRBJ1-5; no clear D gene. Germline CDR1 reads ENHRY; CDR2 reads SYGVKD. The CDR3 is 14 amino acids. Deletions cut 6 bases from V and 4 bases from J, with 13 bases between. Here the CDR3 reads CAISQSQANQPQHF. For the CDR3, the DNA is TGTGCCATCAGCCAATCGCAGGCTAATCAGCCCCAGCATTTT.

There are a few counts of this clonotype. This chain uses TRBV27 with TRBJ1-5; perhaps TRBD1 as D (5 bases). This CDR3 spans 15 amino acids. The germline V and J ends were trimmed by 7 bases and 7 bases, with 20 bases remaining between them. CDR1 MNHEY and CDR2 SMNVEV come from the germline V gene (reference sequence). The CDR3 region has the DNA TGTGCCAGCATGAGGGGATTTTCAGTGAACCAGCCCCAGCATTTT. As protein: CASMRGFSVNQPQHF.